A selection of T cell receptor beta chains follows, all from one sample in a study of beta chain features in type 1 diabetes. The assay was immunoSEQ multiplex PCR, and TCRdb's table has in-frame clones only and misses some. This table holds just over 450,000 clones, approximately 28% found once. The specimen was naive CD4+ T cells from blood. Receptors were obtained from a man aged 18 to 29 in good health. Both conserved end residues are part of each CDR3. Fields, in order: CDR3 DNA, CDR3 protein, J gene, V gene, clone size, D gene. D genes are given only for firm matches. Some rows mark clone size as missing; the rest say once, few, many or name a class of expanded clone.

TGCAGCTCTCTCCAAGAGACCCAGTACTTC CSSLQETQYF TRBJ2-5 TRBV29-1 - -
TGTGCCAGCAGTGGGCGGCTCCAAGAGACCCAGTACTTC CASSGRLQETQYF TRBJ2-5 TRBV2 - -
TGTGCCTGGAGCGCTAAGGTGGAGACCCAGTACTTC CAWSAKVETQYF TRBJ2-5 TRBV30 few -
TGTGCCAGCAGCCACGGCACAGATACGCAGTATTTT CASSHGTDTQYF TRBJ2-3 TRBV7-3 - -
TGTGCCAGCAGTTACACGCCGGGACTCGGCGAGGGGGATACGCAGTATTTT CASSYTPGLGEGDTQYF TRBJ2-3 TRBV27 few -
TGTGCCAGTAGACGGACAGGGGATCCCGAGCAGTACTTC CASRRTGDPEQYF TRBJ2-7 TRBV19 - TRBD1
TGTGCCAGCAGTGAAAGGCTAGCGGACTACGAGCAGTACTTC CASSERLADYEQYF TRBJ2-7 TRBV6-1 once TRBD2
TGTGCCAGCAGCTTAGCGCTTATTAGCGGTTACGAGCAGTACTTC CASSLALISGYEQYF TRBJ2-7 TRBV7-2 few -
TGTGCCAGCAGCACCCAGGGGCAGGAATACAATGAGCAGTTCTTC CASSTQGQEYNEQFF TRBJ2-1 TRBV9 few -
TGCAGCGTTGGGCAGGGCTACAACACCGGGGAGCTGTTTTTT CSVGQGYNTGELFF TRBJ2-2 TRBV29-1 - -
TGTGCCAGCAGCTTAATGCTAGCCGCCGGGAATGAGCAGTTCTTC CASSLMLAAGNEQFF TRBJ2-1 TRBV7-9 few -
TGTGCCAGCTCACCGCGCTTACAGGGTGATGAAAAACTGTTTTTT CASSPRLQGDEKLFF TRBJ1-4 TRBV18 - -
TGTGCCTGGAGTGTCGGCGGGAATAGCCACGAGCAGTACTTC CAWSVGGNSHEQYF TRBJ2-7 TRBV30 few -
TGCGCCAGCAGACGACTAGCGGGAAGCACAGATACGCAGTATTTT CASRRLAGSTDTQYF TRBJ2-3 TRBV4-1 few TRBD2
TGTGCCAGCAGCGTAGTTTCCAGGTCGGCAGATACGCAGTATTTT CASSVVSRSADTQYF TRBJ2-3 TRBV9 few -
TGTGCCACCAGCACTGGACTAGCGGGATCAAACATTCAGTACTTC CATSTGLAGSNIQYF TRBJ2-4 TRBV15 many TRBD2
TGTGCCTGGAGTGTACTGAGGGGAGGGGTGGGTGAGCAGTTCTTC CAWSVLRGGVGEQFF TRBJ2-1 TRBV30 - TRBD2
TGTGCCAGTAGTGGAAGGACAGGGGGGAATACGCAGTATTTT CASSGRTGGNTQYF TRBJ2-3 TRBV19 - TRBD1
TGTGCCAGCAGCTTAGTGGGACAGGGGATCGATGAGCAGTTCTTC CASSLVGQGIDEQFF TRBJ2-1 TRBV7-2 few TRBD1
TGTGCCTGGAGACTAGGTAGCGGCAATGAGCAGTTCTTC CAWRLGSGNEQFF TRBJ2-1 TRBV30 - -
TGTGCCTGGAGTGTACCGGGACAGCCCTTTAATAAGCAGTACTTC CAWSVPGQPFNKQYF TRBJ2-7 TRBV30 few TRBD1
TGCAGCGTGTGGACAGGGGGCAACACTGAAGCTTTCTTT CSVWTGGNTEAFF TRBJ1-1 TRBV29-1 - TRBD1
TGCAGCGTTGACAGACTAGCGGGTTCACCCACAGATACGCAGTATTTT CSVDRLAGSPTDTQYF TRBJ2-3 TRBV29-1 few TRBD2
TGCGCCAGCAGCTTGGTCGGGGGCGGCTCTGAAGCTTTCTTT CASSLVGGGSEAFF TRBJ1-1 TRBV5-1 few -